The 9 T cell receptor beta chains reported below all come from one sample, sequenced in a study of shared clonotypes between healthy human individuals. Assay used: immunoSEQ multiplex PCR; TCRdb lists only in-frame clones, some missing. The sample records more than 1.2 million clones, approximately 98.5% being singletons. Sequencing was done on a sample of naive CD4+ T cells sorted from blood. The subset is: CD45RA+ positively selected. Source of these receptors: a man under 40 in good health.

The V call is TRBV5-6, the J call TRBJ2-1; 9 nucleotides align to TRBD1. This CDR3 has 15 residues. V shed 3 bases, J shed 3 bases, and the junction held 4 bases outside the gene matches. CDR1 and CDR2 (germline): SGHDT, YYEEEE. The DNA for the CDR3 is TGTGCCAGCAGCTCGGACAGGGGCTACTACAATGAGCAGTTCTTC. This translates into CASSSDRGYYNEQFF.

V usage is TRBV7-7 and J usage is TRBJ2-7, with 9 bases identical to TRBD2. Germline assignment: CDR1 SSHAT and CDR2 FNYEAQ (reference sequence). The CDR3 is made up of 17 amino acids. The trim removed 1 base at V and 3 bases at J, leaving 10 bases unmatched. CDR3 nucleotide sequence: TGTGCCAGCAGCTTAGATTGGACTAGCGCAAACTACTACGAGCAGTACTTC. It is translated as CASSLDWTSANYYEQYF.

The chain has TRBV19 and TRBJ1-5; 7 nucleotides line up with TRBD1. The V and J ends lost 4 bases and 4 bases, in that order; junction bases with no gene match: 7. Looked up from germline, CDR1 is LNHDA and CDR2 is SQIVND (reference sequence). There are 15 residues in the CDR3. CDR3 nucleotides: TGTGCCAGTAGTAAAATGGGGACAGTAAATCAGCCCCAGCATTTT. The encoded protein is CASSKMGTVNQPQHF.

This rearrangement joins TRBV7-3 to TRBJ2-2; tentatively, D is TRBD1 (6 bases). Germline CDR1 is SGHTA and CDR2 is FQGTGA. The CDR3 loop spans 16 amino acids. The ends were cut back, 4 bases at V and 1 base at J, with 13 bases in the middle. The CDR3 is CASSYTTGVNTGELFF. CDR3 DNA sequence: TGTGCCAGCAGCTATACGACAGGCGTGAACACCGGGGAGCTGTTTTTT.

The chain links TRBV19 to TRBJ2-1; D is unresolved. The germline gives CDR1 LNHDA, CDR2 SQIVND (reference sequence). CDR3 size: 16 residues. V was trimmed by 6 bases and J by 0 bases, leaving 15 bases between them. CDR3 nucleotide sequence: TGTGCCAGTAGCTACTCCAGGCTTAGCTCCTACAATGAGCAGTTCTTC. Protein product: CASSYSRLSSYNEQFF.

V gene TRBV9 combines with J gene TRBJ2-1; a weak D match, TRBD1 (6 bases). The length of the CDR3 is 14 residues. Germline assignment: CDR1 SGDLS and CDR2 YYNGEE. V dropped 4 bases and J dropped 3 bases, with 11 bases sitting between them. The CDR3, as DNA: TGTGCCAGCAGCCACGGACAGTTCTACAATGAGCAGTTCTTC. It codes for CASSHGQFYNEQFF.

The chain combines TRBV4-1 with TRBJ2-3; no clear D. V was cut by 4 bases and J by 0 bases, with 11 bases left in between. This CDR3 comprises 15 residues. In germline, CDR1 is MGHRA, CDR2 YSYEKL. The CDR3 protein is CASSPTSPSTDTQYF. CDR3 nucleotide sequence: TGCGCCAGCAGCCCGACCAGCCCTAGCACAGATACGCAGTATTTT.

This clone was seen a single time. The chain carries TRBV10-1 and TRBJ2-2, with D tentatively TRBD1 or TRBD2 (5 bases each). Between the trimmed V and J ends, which lost 5 bases and 6 bases, there was a span of 19 bases. The CDR3 spans 16 residues. The V gene's germline CDR1 is WNHNN and CDR2 SYGVQD (reference sequence). The CDR3 spells CASSKRQWPEAGELFF. The CDR3 coding sequence is TGCGCCAGCAGTAAACGACAGTGGCCGGAGGCCGGGGAGCTGTTTTTT.

The chain couples TRBV28 to TRBJ2-3; the D gene is possibly TRBD2 (6 bases). The ends were cut back, 3 bases at V and 6 bases at J, with 19 bases in the middle. This CDR3 spans 16 amino acids. The germline V gene has CDR1 MDHEN and CDR2 SYDVKM. CDR3 protein: CASSFGSLRVRDTQYF. DNA for the CDR3: TGTGCCAGCAGTTTCGGGAGTCTCCGGGTCCGGGATACGCAGTATTTT.